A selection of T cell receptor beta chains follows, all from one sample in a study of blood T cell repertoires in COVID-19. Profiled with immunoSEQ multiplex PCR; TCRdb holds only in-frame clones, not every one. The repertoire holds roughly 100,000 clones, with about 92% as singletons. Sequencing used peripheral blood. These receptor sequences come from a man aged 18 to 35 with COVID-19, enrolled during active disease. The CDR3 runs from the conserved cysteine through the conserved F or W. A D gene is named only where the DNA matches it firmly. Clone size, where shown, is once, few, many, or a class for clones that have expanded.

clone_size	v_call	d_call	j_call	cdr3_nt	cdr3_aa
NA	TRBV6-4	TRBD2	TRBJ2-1	TGTGCCAGCAGTAGCGCGATTAGCGGGAGCAATGAGCAGTTCTTC	CASSSAISGSNEQFF
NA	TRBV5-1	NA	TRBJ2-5	TGCGCCAGCAGCTTGGCCTGGTCAACGAAGGGGGTCGGCGAGACCCAGTACTTC	CASSLAWSTKGVGETQYF
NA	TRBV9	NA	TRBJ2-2	TGTGCCAGCGGGGGGAACAGGGGTCCGAACACCGGGGAGCTGTTTTTT	CASGGNRGPNTGELFF
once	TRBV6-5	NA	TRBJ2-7	TGTGCCAGCAGTTACGCGGGGACAGTAGAGCAGTACTTC	CASSYAGTVEQYF
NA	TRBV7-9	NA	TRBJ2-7	TGTGCCAGCAGCTTAGGCAGTTACGAGCAGTACTTC	CASSLGSYEQYF
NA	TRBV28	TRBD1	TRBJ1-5	TGTGCCAGCAGTTTGGCAGGGGGATATCAGCCCCAGCATTTT	CASSLAGGYQPQHF
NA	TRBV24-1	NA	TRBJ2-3	TGTGCCATCCAAGGGGGGGAGCTTCATGCAGATACGCAGTATTTT	CAIQGGELHADTQYF
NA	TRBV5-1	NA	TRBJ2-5	TGCGCCAGCAGCAAACTGGAGCAAGAGACCCAGTACTTC	CASSKLEQETQYF
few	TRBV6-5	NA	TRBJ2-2	TGTGCCAGCAGTTACTCGCTGCGGGCCGGGGAGCTGTTTTTT	CASSYSLRAGELFF
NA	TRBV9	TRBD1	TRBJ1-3	TGTGCCAGCAGCCGGGACAGCAGCTCTGGAAACACCATATATTTT	CASSRDSSSGNTIYF
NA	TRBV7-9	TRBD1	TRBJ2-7	TGTGCCAGCAGCGAAGAAGGGGGCCCGTCCCACGAGCAGTACTTC	CASSEEGGPSHEQYF
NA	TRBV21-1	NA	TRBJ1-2	TGTGCCAGCAGCAAAATTGATGAGAGCACGTCAGGCTATGGCTACACCTTC	CASSKIDESTSGYGYTF
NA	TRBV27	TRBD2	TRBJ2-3	TGTGCCAGCTCCTTAGGGACTAGCGGGAGTCATACGCAGTATTTT	CASSLGTSGSHTQYF
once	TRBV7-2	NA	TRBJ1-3	TGTGCCAGCAGCTCAGACAGTTCTCTAGGGAACACCATATATTTT	CASSSDSSLGNTIYF
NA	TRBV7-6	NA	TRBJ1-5	TGTGCCAGCAGCTTAGGGGGGGGACCCAATCAGCCCCAGCATTTT	CASSLGGGPNQPQHF
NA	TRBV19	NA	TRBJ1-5	TGTGCCAGTAGTATATTGAGGGGGTTGGGGAACAATCAGCCCCAGCATTTT	CASSILRGLGNNQPQHF
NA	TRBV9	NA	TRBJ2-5	TGTGCCAGCAGCGTCGGCGGGAACACGATGGGGGGAGAGACCCAGTACTTC	CASSVGGNTMGGETQYF
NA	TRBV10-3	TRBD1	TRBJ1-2	TGTGCCATCAGCCTAACAGGGGCTGGCTACACCTTC	CAISLTGAGYTF
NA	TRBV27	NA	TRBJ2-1	TGTGCCAGCAGTTTGTACAGGGACAATGAGCAGTTCTTC	CASSLYRDNEQFF
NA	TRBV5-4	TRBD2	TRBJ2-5	TGTGCCAGCAGTTTAGCGGGAGGGCCCTTAGAGACCCAGTACTTC	CASSLAGGPLETQYF
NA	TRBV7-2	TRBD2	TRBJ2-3	TGTGCCAGCAGCTTAGACGGCGGGAGGAGCACAGATACGCAGTATTTT	CASSLDGGRSTDTQYF
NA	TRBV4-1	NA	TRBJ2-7	TGCGCCAGCAGCCGGTCCCAACTCTCTTCCTACGAGCAGTACTTC	CASSRSQLSSYEQYF
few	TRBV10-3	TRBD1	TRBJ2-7	TGTGCCATCAGTGGGGACAGGGGGCTAGGGTACGAGCAGTACTTC	CAISGDRGLGYEQYF
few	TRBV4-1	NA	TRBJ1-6	TGCGCCAGCAGCCAAGTGAGGCCAGATAATTCACCCCTCCACTTT	CASSQVRPDNSPLHF
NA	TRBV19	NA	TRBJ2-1	TGTGCCAGTAGCATGGCGGGCTACAATGAGCAGTTCTTC	CASSMAGYNEQFF
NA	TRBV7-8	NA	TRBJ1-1	TGTGCCAGCAGCTTACCGGGGAGGGGCACTGAAGCTTTCTTT	CASSLPGRGTEAFF
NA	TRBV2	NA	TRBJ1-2	TGTGCCAGCAGTGTGGAAGGGAGGGGCGGCTACACCTTC	CASSVEGRGGYTF
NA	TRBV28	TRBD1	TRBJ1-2	TGTGCCAGCCGGCCGGGACAGGGGGTCTATGGCTACACCTTC	CASRPGQGVYGYTF
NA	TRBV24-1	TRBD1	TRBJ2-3	TGTGCCACAGCGCCCGGGACAGGTTCTTATAGCACAGATACGCAGTATTTT	CATAPGTGSYSTDTQYF
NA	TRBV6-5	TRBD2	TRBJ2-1	TGTGCCAGCAGCAAACTAGCGGGAGGGGACAATGAGCAGTTCTTC	CASSKLAGGDNEQFF
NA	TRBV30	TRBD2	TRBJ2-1	TGTGCCTGGAGTGCCGGGGGGGCCAATGAGCAGTTCTTC	CAWSAGGANEQFF
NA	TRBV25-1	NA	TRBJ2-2	TGTGCCACCCAATTACCGGAGGGGGCGACCGGGGAGCTGTTTTTT	CATQLPEGATGELFF
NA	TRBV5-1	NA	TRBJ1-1	TGCGCCAGCAGACTTTCCACAGGGAACACTGAAGCTTTCTTT	CASRLSTGNTEAFF
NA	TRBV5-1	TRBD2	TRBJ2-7	TGCGCCAGCAGTTTAGGGACTAGCGGGAGTTACGAGCAGTACTTC	CASSLGTSGSYEQYF
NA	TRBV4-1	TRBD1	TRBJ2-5	TGCGCCAGCAGCCCGAGGGACAGGGGTTTTCTCTTGCAGACCCAGTACTTC	CASSPRDRGFLLQTQYF
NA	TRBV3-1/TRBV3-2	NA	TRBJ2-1	TGTGCCAGCAGCCGGCTCGGGGGCTCCTACAATGAGCAGTTCTTC	CASSRLGGSYNEQFF
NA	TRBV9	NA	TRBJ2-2	TGTGCCAGCACCTCCCGGGACACCCCGAACACCGGGGAGCTGTTTTTT	CASTSRDTPNTGELFF
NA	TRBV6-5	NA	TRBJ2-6	TGTGCCAGCAGAAAGTTGAGCTCTGGGGCCAACGTCCTGACTTTC	CASRKLSSGANVLTF
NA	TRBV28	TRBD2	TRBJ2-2	TGTGCCAGCAGGTATACTAGCGGGAACACCGGGGAGCTGTTTTTT	CASRYTSGNTGELFF
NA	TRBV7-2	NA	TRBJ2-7	TGTGCCAGCAGCTTTACCGGGGACGAGCAGTACTTC	CASSFTGDEQYF
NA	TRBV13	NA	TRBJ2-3	TGTGCCAGCAGCTTAGGAAGCGGGTCTAGCACAGATACGCAGTATTTT	CASSLGSGSSTDTQYF
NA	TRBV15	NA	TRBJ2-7	TGTGCCACCAGCAGAACGACAGACGAGCAGTACTTC	CATSRTTDEQYF
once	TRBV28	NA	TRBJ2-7	TGTGCCAGCAGTTTATCCCCCACCTACGAGCAGTACTTC	CASSLSPTYEQYF
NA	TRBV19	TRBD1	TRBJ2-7	TGTGCCAGTAGTACGACCGGGACAGGCCAATTTAGAAAGCAGTACTTC	CASSTTGTGQFRKQYF